The source of this T cell receptor beta chain is a study of PD-1 blockade in mismatch repair-deficient tumors. This table comes from immunoSEQ multiplex PCR, and its TCRdb copy is limited to in-frame clones, with some not included. This table has 100,000 to 150,000 clones, roughly nine tenths appearing once. Trimming took 7 bases from V and 4 from J, leaving 7 bases between them. Germline values: CDR1 MGHDK, CDR2 SYGVNS. This CDR3 is 11 amino acids long. The clonotype comes from an adult with mismatch repair-deficient cancer. The chain employs TRBV25-1 and TRBJ2-5; D gene uncertain. The sample in question was peripheral blood, obtained 44 weeks after starting pembrolizumab. The CDR3 DNA reads TGTGCCAGCACATCAGGAGAGACCCAGTACTTC. Amino acid sequence: CASTSGETQYF.